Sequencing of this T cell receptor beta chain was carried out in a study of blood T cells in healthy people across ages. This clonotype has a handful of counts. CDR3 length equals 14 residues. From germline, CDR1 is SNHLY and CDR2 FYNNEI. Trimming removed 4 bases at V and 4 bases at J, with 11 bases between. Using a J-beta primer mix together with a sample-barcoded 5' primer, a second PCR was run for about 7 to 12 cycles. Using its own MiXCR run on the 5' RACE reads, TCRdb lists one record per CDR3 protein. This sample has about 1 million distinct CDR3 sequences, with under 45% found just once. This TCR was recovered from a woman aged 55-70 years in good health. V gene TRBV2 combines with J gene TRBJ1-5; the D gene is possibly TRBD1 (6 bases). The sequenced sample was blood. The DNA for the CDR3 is TGTGCCAGCAGTGTATCAGGACAGAATCAGCCCCAGCATTTT. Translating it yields CASSVSGQNQPQHF.